This T cell receptor (beta chain) was recovered during a study of T-cell memory formation after mild COVID-19. Study results and caveats: A second wave expanding day 15 to 37 was CD4+-biased; contracting clones were balanced.

The germline CDR1 and CDR2 sequences are MGHDK and SYGVNS. This CDR3 contains 16 residues. The V end was cut by 1 base, the J end by 7 bases, with 16 bases between. There are a few counts of this clonotype. Its antigen is not identified. From the 5' RACE reads, TCRdb called clonotypes with MiXCR, one entry per CDR3 protein. This table has under 300,000 distinct CDR3 sequences, approximately 9% appearing once. This TCR was sampled from a man between 18 and 29 years old who had mild COVID-19 (a few samples of this study predate the infection). Cell type and time point are not known. Sample: PBMCs or a T cell subset sorted from them (not recorded which). The chain recombines TRBV25-1 with TRBJ1-4; D ambiguous. This CDR3 reads CASSEWSGSRGEKLFF. The CDR3 DNA sequence: TGTGCCAGCAGTGAATGGAGCGGAAGCCGAGGTGAAAAACTGTTTTTT. Full variable domain (outside the CDR3, taken from reference TRBV25-1 and TRBJ1-4): EADIYQTPRYLVIGTGKKITLECSQTMGHDKMYWYQQDPGMELHLIHYSYGVNSTEKGDLSSESTVSRIRTEHFPLTLESARPSHTSQYLCASSEWSGSRGEKLFFGSGTQLSVL.